The rows below give T cell receptor beta chains drawn from one sample of a study of patients and donors after allogeneic stem cell transplantation. From the RT-PCR reads, TCRdb called clonotypes with MiXCR, one entry per CDR3 protein. The sample has about 410,000 distinct CDR3 sequences, about a sixth seen once. Specimen: blood, either unsorted or a sorted T cell fraction (not recorded which). Receptor source: a human donor who was either an allogeneic HSCT recipient or a stem cell or donor lymphocyte infusion donor (not recorded which). It is not recorded whose cells these are; they may come from a transplant donor. The CDR3 runs from the conserved cysteine through the conserved F or W. The D gene is left open where the match is weak. A row's size may be missing; if present it is once, few, many or a size class.

J gene	clone size	V gene	D gene	CDR3 protein	CDR3 DNA
TRBJ1-3	few	TRBV6-1	NA	CASSNIGSGNTIYF	TGTGCCAGCAGCAACATAGGCTCTGGAAACACCATATATTTT
TRBJ2-1	few	TRBV12-3/TRBV12-4	NA	CASSLLGDNEQFF	TGTGCCAGCAGTCTTCTAGGGGACAATGAGCAGTTCTTC
TRBJ1-1	NA	TRBV6-5	NA	CASSYWNERTEAFF	TGTGCCAGCAGTTATTGGAACGAACGGACTGAAGCTTTCTTT
TRBJ2-5	many	TRBV12-3/TRBV12-4	TRBD2	CASTYSGAGQYF	TGTGCCAGCACTTATAGCGGGGCGGGCCAGTACTTC
TRBJ2-1	few	TRBV10-3	NA	CAISDPDRSSYNEQFF	TGTGCCATCAGTGACCCTGACAGGAGCTCCTACAATGAGCAGTTCTTC
TRBJ2-5	few	TRBV2	NA	CASKLVASGGPYQETQYF	TGTGCCAGCAAGTTGGTCGCTTCGGGGGGCCCGTACCAAGAGACCCAGTACTTC
TRBJ2-3	NA	TRBV5-1	NA	CASSLEHSNTQYF	TGCGCCAGCAGCTTGGAGCATTCCAATACGCAGTATTTT
TRBJ2-7	many	TRBV12-3/TRBV12-4	NA	CASSPESDEQYF	TGTGCCAGCAGTCCGGAGTCGGACGAGCAGTACTTC
TRBJ2-3	NA	TRBV6-1	TRBD2	CASSVYRGLAGGTDTQYF	TGTGCCAGCAGTGTTTACAGGGGACTAGCGGGAGGCACAGATACGCAGTATTTT
TRBJ2-7	NA	TRBV5-4	NA	CASSSRGQTYEQYF	TGTGCCAGCAGCTCTCGGGGGCAGACCTACGAGCAGTACTTC
TRBJ2-3	few	TRBV21-1	NA	CASSNSLLAGGPDTQYF	TGTGCCAGCAGCAATTCCCTTTTAGCGGGAGGGCCAGATACGCAGTATTTT
TRBJ2-7	few	TRBV5-1	TRBD2	CASSQTSVPYEQYF	TGCGCCAGCAGCCAAACTAGCGTTCCCTACGAGCAGTACTTC
TRBJ1-1	NA	TRBV6-5	NA	CASSAVGTEAFF	TGTGCCAGCAGCGCGGTAGGCACTGAAGCTTTCTTT
TRBJ2-7	few	TRBV5-1	TRBD1	CASSGKQGAYEQYF	TGCGCCAGCAGCGGAAAACAGGGGGCCTATGAGCAGTACTTC
TRBJ2-2	few	TRBV10-3	NA	CAIGGRTESGELFF	TGTGCCATTGGGGGAAGAACAGAGTCCGGGGAGCTGTTTTTT
TRBJ2-1	few	TRBV6-1	TRBD1	CASSSYRDSDFNEQFF	TGTGCCAGCAGCTCCTACCGGGACAGTGATTTCAATGAGCAGTTCTTC
TRBJ2-2	few	TRBV4-2	NA	CASSQERGKDGELFF	TGTGCCAGCAGCCAAGAACGCGGGAAGGACGGGGAGCTGTTTTTT
TRBJ1-1	few	TRBV20-1	TRBD1	CSARDRHRGRETEAFF	TGCAGTGCTAGAGATCGTCACAGGGGCCGAGAGACTGAAGCTTTCTTT
TRBJ2-3	NA	TRBV9	NA	CASSARDWADTQYF	TGTGCCAGCAGCGCCCGGGACTGGGCGGATACGCAGTATTTT
TRBJ2-7	few	TRBV4-1	TRBD2	CASSQGGGRFLYF	TGCGCCAGCAGCCAAGGCGGGGGGCGGTTCTTGTACTTC
TRBJ2-3	NA	TRBV7-9	TRBD1	CASSSTGVLGTDTQYF	TGTGCCAGCAGCTCCACAGGGGTGCTGGGCACAGATACGCAGTATTTT
TRBJ2-1	few	TRBV3-1	TRBD2	CASSQDGAGNFHEQFF	TGTGCCAGCAGCCAAGACGGAGCGGGAAATTTCCATGAGCAGTTCTTC
TRBJ2-5	NA	TRBV4-3	NA	CASSQDWQGGETQYF	TGCGCCAGCAGCCAAGATTGGCAGGGTGGCGAGACCCAGTACTTC
TRBJ2-1	few	TRBV7-9	NA	CASKRDNEQFF	TGTGCCAGCAAAAGAGATAATGAGCAGTTCTTC
TRBJ1-1	many	TRBV12-3/TRBV12-4	NA	CASSRGGGMRNTEAFF	TGTGCCAGCAGTAGGGGGGGGGGAATGAGGAACACTGAAGCTTTCTTT
TRBJ2-2	few	TRBV20-1	NA	CSAYRVTGELFF	TGCAGTGCTTACAGGGTCACCGGGGAGCTGTTTTTT
TRBJ2-3	NA	TRBV6-2/TRBV6-3	TRBD2	CASSPTSGRMDTQYF	TGTGCCAGCAGTCCGACTAGCGGGAGGATGGATACGCAGTATTTT
TRBJ2-5	NA	TRBV20-1	TRBD2	CSARDWASGIQETQYF	TGCAGTGCTAGAGATTGGGCTAGCGGAATTCAAGAGACCCAGTACTTC
TRBJ2-7	NA	TRBV7-9	NA	CASSFESGSYEQYF	TGTGCCAGCAGCTTTGAGTCCGGCTCCTACGAGCAGTACTTC
TRBJ1-6	NA	TRBV24-1	TRBD1	CATRGQGHNSPLHF	TGTGCCACCAGAGGACAGGGTCATAATTCACCCCTCCACTTT
TRBJ2-5	NA	TRBV7-9	NA	CASSLVLAGRETQYF	TGTGCCAGCAGCTTAGTACTGGCGGGTAGGGAGACCCAGTACTTC
TRBJ2-4	NA	TRBV19	NA	CARREGTLAKNIQYF	TGTGCCAGAAGAGAGGGGACACTAGCCAAAAACATTCAGTACTTC
TRBJ1-1	NA	TRBV24-1	NA	CATSDSDGNTEAFF	TGTGCCACCAGTGATTCCGACGGTAACACTGAAGCTTTCTTT
TRBJ2-7	NA	TRBV5-4	TRBD1	CASSLDRALDEQYF	TGTGCCAGCAGCCTGGACAGGGCCCTCGACGAGCAGTACTTC
TRBJ2-1	NA	TRBV5-1	NA	CASSLGVAEHNEQFF	TGCGCCAGCAGCTTGGGGGTAGCGGAACACAATGAGCAGTTCTTC
TRBJ2-6	few	TRBV18	NA	CASSPRAPFGSGANVLTF	TGTGCCAGCTCACCAAGGGCACCTTTTGGCTCTGGGGCCAACGTCCTGACTTTC
TRBJ2-5	NA	TRBV2	TRBD2	CASSSLAGGLETQYF	TGTGCCAGCAGTTCTCTAGCGGGGGGTTTGGAGACCCAGTACTTC
TRBJ1-1	NA	TRBV20-1	TRBD1	CSARRDRAGTEAFF	TGCAGTGCTAGGCGGGACAGGGCAGGCACTGAAGCTTTCTTT
TRBJ2-7	NA	TRBV7-9	NA	CASSFTGSSSYEQYF	TGTGCCAGCAGCTTTACAGGGTCGAGCTCCTACGAGCAGTACTTC
TRBJ2-5	NA	TRBV29-1	TRBD1	CSVDRALGDTQYF	TGCAGCGTCGACAGGGCCCTTGGAGATACCCAGTACTTC
TRBJ1-1	many	TRBV5-1	NA	CASSLSRADTEAFF	TGCGCCAGCAGCTTGTCCAGGGCGGACACTGAAGCTTTCTTT
TRBJ2-7	few	TRBV12-3/TRBV12-4	NA	CASSGGGGHEQYF	TGTGCCAGCAGTGGGGGAGGGGGGCACGAGCAGTACTTC
TRBJ1-1	few	TRBV19	NA	CASSIAAGRNTEAFF	TGTGCCAGTAGTATCGCTGCAGGTCGGAACACTGAAGCTTTCTTT
TRBJ1-5	NA	TRBV29-1	TRBD1	CSAIPGGDQPQHF	TGCAGCGCTATCCCAGGGGGCGATCAGCCCCAGCATTTT
TRBJ1-1	NA	TRBV7-9	TRBD1	CASSRTGVTEAFF	TGTGCCAGCAGCCGGACAGGGGTAACTGAAGCTTTCTTT
TRBJ2-7	many	TRBV7-2	NA	CASSLTRMIYEQYF	TGTGCCAGCAGCTTAACCCGAATGATCTACGAGCAGTACTTC
TRBJ2-7	NA	TRBV2	TRBD1	CASTHRGTSYEQYF	TGTGCCAGCACTCACAGGGGAACGTCCTACGAGCAGTACTTC
TRBJ2-3	few	TRBV24-1	TRBD2	CATSDSGPGLATYTQYF	TGTGCCACCAGTGATTCAGGCCCGGGACTAGCTACGTATACGCAGTATTTT
TRBJ2-5	NA	TRBV11-3	NA	CASSEPRDVQETQYF	TGTGCCAGCAGTGAACCTAGGGACGTCCAAGAGACCCAGTACTTC
TRBJ2-5	few	TRBV18	TRBD1	CASSQSLTGGLETQYF	TGTGCCAGCTCACAAAGTTTAACAGGGGGCTTGGAGACCCAGTACTTC